This T cell receptor beta chain appears in the sequencing data of a study of blood T cells in healthy people across ages. Through a sample-barcoded 5' primer and a J-beta primer mix, a second PCR was run for 7 to 11 cycles. The template-switch adaptor, which had 12 random nucleotides, put a tag on each cDNA molecule. TCRdb re-derived calls from the 5' RACE reads in MiXCR, one entry per CDR3 protein. Found here are under 950,000 distinct CDR3 sequences, 22% of them singletons; the top ten hold 20% to 25%. This clonotype was detected many times. The junction shows a germline mismatch at one end, possibly a read error. The CDR3 spans 15 residues. CDR1 and CDR2 from the germline V gene are SGHTA and FQGNSA.

The receptor was derived from an older man in good health. Sequencing used blood. V gene TRBV7-2 combines with J gene TRBJ2-3; D is uncertain. This CDR3 is CASSLGGISTDTQYF. Here the CDR3 DNA reads TGCGCCAGCAGCTTGGGTGGGATTAGCACAGATACGCAGTATTTT.